Below are 25 T cell receptor beta chains sequenced from a single sample in a study of T cells in tuberculosis. Sequencing used immunoSEQ multiplex PCR; TCRdb keeps in-frame clones, though not all of them. The data contain tens of thousands of clones, around nine tenths of them seen just once; the ten biggest clones take up 15% to 20%. Material: PBMCs. The source is a donor aged 5-35 years with latent tuberculosis or without tuberculosis infection. Some clones in this sample may be carry-over from other donors' samples.

The chain carries TRBV5-1 and TRBJ2-7; D is perhaps TRBD2 (5 bases). The CDR3 has 14 amino acids. CDR1 is SGHRS, CDR2 YFSETQ, per germline. Between the trimmed V and J ends, which lost 0 bases and 0 bases, there was a span of 7 bases. Written as DNA, the CDR3 is TGCGCCAGCAGCTTGGGCGGGTCCTCCTACGAGCAGTACTTC. This translates into CASSLGGSSYEQYF.

V gene TRBV27 combines with J gene TRBJ2-3, with no clear D. The ends were cut back, 6 bases at V and 5 bases at J, with 12 bases in the middle. The CDR3 extends over 13 amino acids. Germline loops: CDR1 MNHEY, CDR2 SMNVEV (reference sequence). CDR3 sequence reads: CASSSRPGDTQYF. As DNA, the CDR3 is TGTGCCAGCAGCTCCCGGCCGGGAGATACGCAGTATTTT.

A note on this clone: An end of the junction does not agree with germline; a read error may underlie this. The gene calls are TRBV4-1 and TRBJ1-1; perhaps TRBD1 as D (5 bases). Germline CDR1 and CDR2: MGHRA and YSYEKL. The CDR3 length is 13 residues. The CDR3 DNA follows: TGCGCCAGCAGCCAAAGCTACGAGCGACAGCACCTTTGG. This encodes CASSQSYERQHLW.

The chain couples TRBV5-1 to TRBJ1-2, with a tentative D call TRBD1 (5 bases). This CDR3 is 14 amino acids long. The V and J ends lost 0 bases and 6 bases respectively, with 12 bases between them. Per the germline V gene, CDR1 is SGHRS and CDR2 is YFSETQ. The CDR3 here is CASSLEGLADGYTF. The CDR3 nucleotides read TGCGCCAGCAGCTTGGAGGGACTGGCTGATGGCTACACCTTC.

The chain has TRBV7-9 and TRBJ1-4; D call uncertain. Trimming took off 5 bases at V and 5 bases at J, with 12 bases between the two ends. Per the germline V gene, CDR1 is SEHNR and CDR2 is FQNEAQ (reference sequence). CDR3 length: 14 amino acids. CDR3 sequence reads: CASSGTGKNEKLFF. CDR3 nucleotide sequence: TGTGCCAGCAGCGGAACCGGGAAAAATGAAAAACTGTTTTTT.

The chain combines TRBV7-9 with TRBJ1-3; D may be TRBD1 (5 bases). The CDR3 has 15 residues. Germline assignment: CDR1 SEHNR and CDR2 FQNEAQ (reference sequence). Between the trimmed V and J ends, which lost 0 bases and 1 base, there was a span of 7 bases. The CDR3 protein is CASSLARTSGNTIYF. The CDR3 DNA is TGTGCCAGCAGCTTAGCACGGACATCTGGAAACACCATATATTTT.

The CDR3 protein is CAAHAGTGNNQPQHF. CDR3 nucleotides: TGTGCCGCCCACGCCGGGACAGGGAACAATCAGCCCCAGCATTTT. This chain joins TRBV6-1 and TRBJ1-5; TRBD1 aligns across 9 bases. The V and J ends lost 11 bases and 3 bases, in that order; junction bases with no gene match: 11. CDR1 and CDR2 (germline): MNHNS, SASEGT. This CDR3 contains 15 residues.

V usage is TRBV19 and J usage is TRBJ1-2; 7 nucleotides match TRBD1. Per germline, CDR1 LNHDA and CDR2 SQIVND (reference sequence). The CDR3 spans 13 residues. Trimming took 6 bases from V and 8 from J; bases not matched to a gene: 9. CDR3 amino acids: CASSKDRVNGYTF. The CDR3 DNA is TGTGCCAGTAGCAAAGACAGGGTAAACGGCTACACCTTC.

V usage is TRBV2 and J usage is TRBJ1-5; D might be TRBD1 (5 bases). Germline CDR1 reads SNHLY; CDR2 reads FYNNEI. V was pared by 8 bases and J by 4 bases, with 21 bases between. This CDR3 comprises 16 residues. CDR3 amino acids: CASEDPRRQSNQPQHF. CDR3 nucleotides: TGTGCCAGCGAAGACCCGCGGAGACAGAGTAATCAGCCCCAGCATTTT. Together with reference TRBV2 and TRBJ1-5, the CDR3 gives the full variable domain: EPEVTQTPSHQVTQMGQEVILRCVPISNHLYFYWYRQILGQKVEFLVSFYNNEISEKSEIFDDQFSVERPDGSNFTLKIRSTKLEDSAMYFCASEDPRRQSNQPQHFGDGTRLSIL.

The chain joins TRBV5-1 to TRBJ2-1, with 7 nucleotides matching TRBD2. CDR3 size: 16 residues. CDR1 and CDR2 (germline): SGHRS, YFSETQ. V was clipped by 0 bases and J by 5 bases; unmatched bases: 8. CDR3 bases: TGCGCCAGCAGCTTGGGGCAGGGAACTAGCGACAATGAGCAGTTCTTC. Residues: CASSLGQGTSDNEQFF.

The chain couples TRBV7-8 to TRBJ2-7; the match to TRBD1 covers 7 bases. Germline CDR1 reads SGHVS; CDR2 reads FQNEAQ. V was pared by 3 bases and J by 3 bases, with 5 bases of the junction left unmatched. The CDR3 contains 14 residues. CDR3 coding DNA: TGTGCCAGCAGCTTCCAGGGACAGCTCTACGAGCAGTACTTC. Translated: CASSFQGQLYEQYF.

This chain joins TRBV19 and TRBJ2-1; 13 bases are shared with TRBD2. The germline V gene has CDR1 LNHDA and CDR2 SQIVND (reference sequence). This CDR3 region has 16 residues. The J segment lost 9 bases and the V segment lost 8 bases, leaving 13 bases of the junction unmatched. CDR3 protein: CASSKAGLAGVTEQFF. The CDR3 region has the DNA TGTGCCAGTTCGAAAGCCGGACTAGCGGGAGTCACTGAGCAGTTCTTC.

V usage is TRBV6-5 and J usage is TRBJ1-2, with a weak D call TRBD1 (5 bases). CDR1 MNHEY and CDR2 SVGAGI come from the germline V gene. Trimming stripped 0 bases from V and 6 bases from J, with 14 bases between. The CDR3 runs to 15 residues. The CDR3: CASSYSGWGEDGYTF. The CDR3 bases are TGTGCCAGCAGTTACTCAGGATGGGGGGAGGATGGCTACACCTTC.

This chain joins TRBV19 and TRBJ1-2; tentatively, D is TRBD1 (6 bases). Germline loops: CDR1 LNHDA, CDR2 SQIVND (reference sequence). V lost 6 bases, J lost 8 bases, and 19 bases lay in between. This CDR3 comprises 14 residues. The CDR3 DNA is TGTGCCAGTAGCCCATCAATCAGGGGAGGGGGCTACACCTTC. It specifies CASSPSIRGGGYTF.

The chain combines TRBV14 with TRBJ1-3, with 7 bases fitting TRBD1. The germline V gene encodes CDR1 SGHDN and CDR2 FVKESK. The CDR3 extends over 17 amino acids. J gave up 4 bases and V 11 bases, and 20 bases lay outside the gene matches. Here the CDR3 reads CALAARGRRVWGNTIYF. The CDR3 nucleotides are TGTGCCCTGGCTGCGAGGGGGCGCCGAGTGTGGGGAAACACCATATATTTT.

The rearrangement uses TRBV25-1 and TRBJ2-3, with D perhaps matching TRBD2 (6 bases). Trimming took 6 bases from V and 3 from J, leaving 10 bases between them. This CDR3 has 13 amino acids. Germline values: CDR1 MGHDK, CDR2 SYGVNS. The CDR3 region is CASRGGGTDTQYF. The CDR3 nucleotides are TGTGCCAGCAGGGGGGGTGGAACAGATACGCAGTATTTT. The full variable domain, with the rest looked up from reference TRBV25-1 and TRBJ2-3, is EADIYQTPRYLVIGTGKKITLECSQTMGHDKMYWYQQDPGMELHLIHYSYGVNSTEKGDLSSESTVSRIRTEHFPLTLESARPSHTSQYLCASRGGGTDTQYFGPGTRLTVL.

The chain couples TRBV7-2 to TRBJ1-2, with TRBD1 matching 7 bases. J gave up 1 base and V 5 bases, and 10 bases lay outside the gene matches. This CDR3 is built from 16 residues. In germline, CDR1 is SGHTA, CDR2 FQGNSA. The DNA for the CDR3 is TGTGCCAGCAGCCTCTCGAGACAGGGCGGTAACTATGGCTACACCTTC. It is translated as CASSLSRQGGNYGYTF.

V and J are TRBV5-1 and TRBJ2-3; 8 bases agree with TRBD1. There are 15 residues in the CDR3. V was clipped by 3 bases and J by 4 bases; unmatched bases: 7. Germline CDR1 reads SGHRS; CDR2 reads YFSETQ. CDR3: CASSSVGQVADTQYF. In DNA, the CDR3 is TGCGCCAGCAGCTCTGTGGGACAGGTGGCAGATACGCAGTATTTT.

This chain joins TRBV29-1 and TRBJ1-1; possible D gene TRBD1, 5 bases. Germline CDR1 SQVTM, CDR2 ANQGSEA. CDR3 length: 13 amino acids. Trimming stripped 6 bases from V and 1 base from J, with 12 bases between. CDR3 sequence (DNA): TGCAGCGTCTGGGGCTCCACGAACACTGAAGCTTTCTTT. This gives the protein CSVWGSTNTEAFF. The full variable domain, in which reference TRBV29-1 and TRBJ1-1 provide the parts outside the CDR3, is SAVISQKPSRDICQRGTSLTIQCQVDSQVTMMFWYRQQPGQSLTLIATANQGSEATYESGFVIDKFPISRPNLTFSTLTVSNMSPEDSSIYLCSVWGSTNTEAFFGQGTRLTVV.

The sample holds a few counts of this clone. V usage is TRBV11-2 and J usage is TRBJ1-2; TRBD1 aligns across 9 bases. The CDR3 extends over 15 amino acids. CDR1 is SGHAT, CDR2 FQNNGV, per germline. V gave up 4 bases and J gave up 7 bases; unmatched junction bases: 10. The chain's CDR3 is CASSSYRGQLSGYTF. The CDR3 DNA is TGTGCCAGCAGCTCGTACAGGGGGCAATTGAGTGGCTACACCTTC.

The CDR3 protein is CASSGNRGGVTQYF. The CDR3 region has the DNA TGTGCCAGCAGTGGCAACAGGGGGGGGGTTACGCAGTATTTT. The V gene is TRBV6-5, the J gene TRBJ2-3; maybe TRBD1 (8 bases). Deletions cut 5 bases from V and 8 bases from J, with 17 bases between. The CDR3 extends over 14 amino acids. In germline, CDR1 is MNHEY, CDR2 SVGAGI.

This chain links TRBV10-2 with TRBJ2-7; D might be TRBD2 (5 bases). The V gene's germline CDR1 is WSHSY and CDR2 SAAADI. The CDR3 spans 14 residues. The V end lost 10 bases, the J end lost 0 bases, and 16 bases lay between the germline ends. CDR3 coding DNA: TGCGCCACCATTGGGGAGCTCCTCTCCTACGAGCAGTACTTC. It translates to CATIGELLSYEQYF.

The rearrangement links TRBV30 to TRBJ2-7, with D unresolved. Deletions cut 4 bases from V and 5 bases from J, with 12 bases between. This CDR3 is built from 12 residues. Germline V gene lookup returns CDR1 GTSNPN and CDR2 SVGIG (reference sequence). This CDR3 reads CAWNARWDEQYF. CDR3 coding DNA: TGTGCCTGGAATGCGCGGTGGGACGAGCAGTACTTC.

This clone was counted once. J is TRBJ1-2 and V is TRBV5-1; 7 positions agree with TRBD1. CDR1 is SGHRS and CDR2 is YFSETQ in the germline V gene. The CDR3 is 15 amino acids. The J segment lost 2 bases and the V segment lost 0 bases, leaving 4 bases of the junction unmatched. CDR3 protein: CASSLAGGMNYGYTF. The CDR3 nucleotides are TGCGCCAGCAGCTTGGCAGGGGGTATGAACTATGGCTACACCTTC. Full variable domain (rest looked up from reference TRBV5-1 and TRBJ1-2): KAGVTQTPRYLIKTRGQQVTLSCSPISGHRSVSWYQQTPGQGLQFLFEYFSETQRNKGNFPGRFSGRQFSNSRSEMNVSTLELGDSALYLCASSLAGGMNYGYTFGSGTRLTVV.

The chain recombines TRBV6-1 with TRBJ1-3, with D tentatively TRBD1 (5 bases). The CDR3 consists of 11 residues. Germline CDR1 reads MNHNS; CDR2 reads SASEGT. V lost 11 bases and J lost 4, with 9 bases in between. CDR3 sequence (DNA): TGTGCCGGACGGACAGGAAACACCATATATTTT. Translated: CAGRTGNTIYF.